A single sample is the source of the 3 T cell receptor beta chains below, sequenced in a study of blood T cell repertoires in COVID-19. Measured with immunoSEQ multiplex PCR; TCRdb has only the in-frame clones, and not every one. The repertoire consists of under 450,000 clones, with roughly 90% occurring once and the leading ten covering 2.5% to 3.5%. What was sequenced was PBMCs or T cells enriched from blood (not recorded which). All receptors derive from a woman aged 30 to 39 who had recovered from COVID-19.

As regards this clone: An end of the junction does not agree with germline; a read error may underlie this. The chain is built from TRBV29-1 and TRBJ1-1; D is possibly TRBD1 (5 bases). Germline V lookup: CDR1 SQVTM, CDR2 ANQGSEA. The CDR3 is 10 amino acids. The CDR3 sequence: CSVEGTAAFF. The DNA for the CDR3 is TGCAGCGTGGAGGGGACTGCAGCTTTCTTT.

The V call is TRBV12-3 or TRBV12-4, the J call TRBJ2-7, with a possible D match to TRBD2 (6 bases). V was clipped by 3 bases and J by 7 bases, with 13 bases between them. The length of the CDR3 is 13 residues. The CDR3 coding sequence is TGTGCCAGCAGTTTTGCGGGGTCAGCAGAGCAGTACTTC. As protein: CASSFAGSAEQYF.

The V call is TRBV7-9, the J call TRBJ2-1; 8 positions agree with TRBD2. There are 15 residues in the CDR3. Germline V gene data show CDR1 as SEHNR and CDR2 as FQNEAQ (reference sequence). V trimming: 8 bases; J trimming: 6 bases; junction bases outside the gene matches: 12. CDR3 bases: TGTGCCAGCGGAACCGGGACTAGGCTTTTCAATGAGCAGTTCTTC. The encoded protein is CASGTGTRLFNEQFF. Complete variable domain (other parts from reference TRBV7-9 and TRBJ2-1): DTGVSQNPRHKITKRGQNVTFRCDPISEHNRLYWYRQTLGQGPEFLTYFQNEAQLEKSRLLSDRFSAERPKGSFSTLEIQRTEQGDSAMYLCASGTGTRLFNEQFFGPGTRLTVL.